This T cell receptor (beta chain) was documented in a study of tumor-infiltrating lymphocytes in primary liver carcinoma (dated by TCRdb to 2016 to 2017). With regard to the full study: The five patients, three men and two women aged 30 to 69 years, had hepatocellular carcinoma (four) or combined HCC and intrahepatic cholangiocarcinoma (one). The five patients had tumors of stage T1-T3 N0M0, with maximum diameters ranging from roughly 4.2 to 10 cm. Each sample produced roughly 3.5 to 8 million productive TCRbeta reads, and read depth showed no significant difference between tissue types. The study combined TCRbeta repertoire sequencing, expression microarrays and whole-exome sequencing across five regions of each liver tumor, with adjacent normal tissue and blood. A total of 35 specimens from 5 patients underwent TCRbeta repertoire sequencing, comprising 25 or so tumor regions, 5 adjacent noncancerous liver tissues and 5 peripheral blood samples. Agilent mRNA microarray profiling was performed on the approximately 25 tumor region samples to relate TCRbeta repertoire diversity to the local molecular phenotype. High reproducibility was observed for the technical replicate repertoires, with mean shared-clone rates approximately 0.9 and correlation coefficients above 0.98.

Details on this clonotype: What antigen it recognizes has not been identified. One junction end does not reproduce the germline sequence, and a read error may be involved.

CDR1 and CDR2 were assigned from the germline V gene as SQVTM and ANQGSEA. Spanning cysteine to phenylalanine, the CDR3 consists of 14 amino acids. This entry keeps only the CDR3 DNA: 42 bases, framed from base 1. What the research found in general, with its limitations: Pairs of tumor regions showed greater repertoire overlap (mean approximately 35%) than tumor-adjacent pairs (around 17%) or tumor-blood pairs (around 15%), which is consistent with antigen-driven expansion. The top 250 clones accounted for a significantly greater share of the repertoire in tumors than in blood (p = 0.039). Because the samples were bulk and unsorted, CD4+ and CD8+ T cell repertoires could not be compared. Just about 8-24% of top clones turned up in all five regions of a tumor, which suggests spatial heterogeneity among tumor-infiltrating T cells. Only the TCR beta chain was sequenced, which likely underestimates true repertoire diversity because unpaired alpha chains were not captured. The study included only five or six patients, and the authors note findings should be validated in a larger study.

Without any cell sorting, total RNA and DNA were co-extracted from 20-30 mg of bulk tissue using the AllPrep DNA/RNA mini kit. Between late 2015 and early 2016, about five patients in China with histopathologically diagnosed primary liver carcinoma had their tumors surgically resected. Patients had chronic HBV infection and were treatment-naive at sampling. Each tumor was sampled at five spatially separated regions: the tumor centre plus the superior, inferior, left-lateral and right-lateral poles. According to histology, viable tumor cells made up more than 75% of every tumor sample. Fresh tumor and adjacent tissue pieces were bisected; one half was stored in RNAlater at -80°C, the other sent for histology. Starting from 450 to 500 ng total RNA, TCRbeta-specific cDNA was produced by reverse transcription with a constant-region primer and ProtoScript II reverse transcriptase. Construction of the TCRbeta libraries relied on three nested rounds of multiplex PCR, following a slightly modified ARM-PCR procedure. Each of the first two PCR rounds ran for around 10 cycles using multiplex TRBV1-TRBV30 forward primers together with a Cbeta reverse primer. Sample barcodes and Illumina adapters were added in a final 25-cycle PCR with Deep VentR polymerase. Before sequencing, amplicons of 200-500 bp were purified from gel using a QIAquick gel extraction kit. An Illumina HiSeq 2500 was used to sequence the TCRbeta amplicons with 250-bp paired-end reads. As for the original processing: To recover full CDR3 sequences, reads were quality-trimmed using Trimmomatic v0.33 and paired reads were then merged using FLASH v1.2.11. MiGEC v1.2.1b assigned V, D and J germline segments to the rearranged TCRbeta sequences. Clonotype statistics, along with Shannon-Wiener diversity indices, were calculated using VDJtools v1.0.0. To cut down on sampling bias, every analysis after diversity analysis relied on just the 250 most abundant clonotypes from each sample. In TCRdb, the public reads were trimmed at Q25 with fastp and aligned with MiXCR, with productive beta chains retained. Rows with a matching CDR3 protein are joined into one entry that keeps the most common DNA and genes. Here the V and J calls rest on TCRdb's processing, not on the authors' analysis. This sample holds under 200,000 distinct CDR3 sequences; approximately 80% were observed only once. Together, the top ten hold roughly 20% of the sample.

The V and J segments used are TRBV29-1 and TRBJ2-1; a tentative D match to TRBD1 spans 5 bases. This sequence originates from a man aged 40-55 years with primary liver carcinoma and hepatitis B virus infection. Sequencing input: tumor tissue from primary liver carcinoma. The sequenced DNA: TGCAGCGATGAAGTGATGCAAGGGGCGAGTGAGCAGTTCTTC. Its protein reads: CSDEVMQGASEQFF.